Below are 9 T cell receptor beta chains sequenced from a single sample in a study of blood T cell repertoires in COVID-19. Measured with immunoSEQ multiplex PCR; TCRdb has only the in-frame clones, and not every one. The table records 300,000 to 450,000 clones, around nine tenths of them present only once. Sequencing used peripheral blood. These receptors were taken from a human donor in a cohort sampled during active COVID-19.

This clone was seen a single time. The chain uses TRBV23-1 and TRBJ1-6, with TRBD1 matching 10 bases. Being an ORF, TRBV23-1 has a function that is uncertain. This CDR3 is built from 16 residues. V lost 6 bases and J lost 9; bases outside the gene matches: 11. The CDR3 DNA is TGCGCCAGCAGCCTCCCTCGGGACAGGGGTGGTTCACCCCTCCACTTT. Amino acid sequence: CASSLPRDRGGSPLHF.

The count of this clone is one. As DNA, the CDR3 is TGTGCCAGTAAGGCCAGGGGGGTCCCTGAAGCTTTCTTT. Its protein product is CASKARGVPEAFF. This chain connects TRBV19 to TRBJ1-1, with 7 bases matching TRBD1. Trimming took 7 bases from V and 6 from J; bases not matched to a gene: 8. The germline V gene has CDR1 LNHDA and CDR2 SQIVND (reference sequence). This CDR3 has 13 amino acids. The full variable domain, with the rest looked up from reference TRBV19 and TRBJ1-1, is DGGITQSPKYLFRKEGQNVTLSCEQNLNHDAMYWYRQDPGQGLRLIYYSQIVNDFQKGDIAEGYSVSREKKESFPLTVTSAQKNPTAFYLCASKARGVPEAFFGQGTRLTVV.

The rearrangement joins TRBV24-1 to TRBJ2-3, with 12 nucleotides matching TRBD2. The germline gives CDR1 KGHDR, CDR2 SFDVKD. The CDR3 covers 17 residues. V was clipped by 4 bases and J by 2 bases; unmatched bases: 6. This CDR3 reads CATSDPGTSGSTDTQYF. The CDR3 bases are TGTGCCACCAGTGACCCCGGGACTAGCGGGTCCACAGATACGCAGTATTTT.

The rearrangement links TRBV6-6 to TRBJ2-7; 7 bases align to TRBD2. Germline CDR1 MNHNY, CDR2 SVGAGI (reference sequence). The J segment lost 4 bases and the V segment lost 5 bases, leaving 14 bases of the junction unmatched. The CDR3 is made up of 16 amino acids. CDR3 DNA: TGTGCCAGCAGTAACCCCGCGGCTAGCGGTAAATACGAGCAGTACTTC. Translation: CASSNPAASGKYEQYF.

The DNA of the CDR3 is TGTGCCAGCTCCCAAAATCAAGGACAGGGGGTGGGCGAGCAGTACTTC. Its translation is CASSQNQGQGVGEQYF. V is TRBV18 and J is TRBJ2-7, with 10 bases identical to TRBD1. This CDR3 comprises 16 residues. Germline CDR1 reads KGHSH; CDR2 reads LQKENI. J lost 6 bases, V lost 6 bases, and 14 bases had no gene match.

The chain is built from TRBV27 and TRBJ2-1; 7 positions agree with TRBD2. CDR1 is MNHEY, CDR2 SMNVEV, per germline (reference sequence). The CDR3 runs to 17 residues. Trimming removed 4 bases from V and 0 bases from J; junction bases left unmatched: 9. This CDR3 is CASSSPGVAGSYNEQFF. The CDR3 DNA follows: TGTGCCAGCAGTTCACCCGGGGTAGCGGGCTCCTACAATGAGCAGTTCTTC.

V is TRBV29-1 and J is TRBJ2-5; D may be TRBD2 (6 bases). Per the germline V gene, CDR1 is SQVTM and CDR2 is ANQGSEA. The CDR3 has 12 residues. Trimming removed 4 bases at V and 5 bases at J, with 11 bases between. CDR3 amino acids: CSVGRALETQYF. The CDR3 coding sequence is TGCAGCGTTGGGAGGGCTTTGGAGACCCAGTACTTC. Using reference TRBV29-1 and TRBJ2-5 for the parts outside the CDR3, the full variable domain is SAVISQKPSRDICQRGTSLTIQCQVDSQVTMMFWYRQQPGQSLTLIATANQGSEATYESGFVIDKFPISRPNLTFSTLTVSNMSPEDSSIYLCSVGRALETQYFGPGTRLLVL.

The chain links TRBV21-1 to TRBJ1-2; the D segment call TRBD1 is taken from the table without a DNA check. TRBV21-1 is classified as a pseudogene. The CDR3 has 14 amino acids. The chain's CDR3 is CASSGTGYHYGYTF. The CDR3 nucleotides are TGTGCCAGCAGCGGGACAGGGTATCACTATGGCTACACCTTC.

This chain links TRBV21-1 with TRBJ2-1; the table's D call, TRBD1, has no DNA check behind it. TRBV21-1 is annotated as a pseudogene. The CDR3 covers 16 residues. The CDR3 loop reads CASSKTRDRGYNEQFF. The CDR3, as DNA: TGTGCCAGCAGCAAAACCCGGGACAGGGGTTACAATGAGCAGTTCTTC.